This paragraph reports one TCR beta chain. Its binding antigen is unknown. Base-call qualities are not available, and no considerably larger clone is one nucleotide away. TCR cDNA was synthesized by 5'RACE template switching, which introduced a universal primer site and unique molecular identifiers. cDNA synthesis was primed from both the TCR alpha and TCR beta constant segments. Library amplification used two PCR steps, and the second PCR step added sample barcodes and sequencing adapters. Libraries were sequenced on Illumina HiSeq 2500 (2x100 bp) or NovaSeq (2x150 bp). Processing in the source paper ran as follows. Demultiplexing of reads and collapsing into UMI consensus sequences were performed with MIGEC, and V(D)J alignment was carried out with MiXCR. Clonotypes responding to the vaccine were identified with edgeR on replicate PBMC samples, with the criteria of FDR below 0.01 and a log2 fold change above 5 up to day 15. Bulk clonotypes were assigned CD4 or CD8 identity according to which sequenced CD4 or CD8 repertoire held them at higher abundance. The raw public data were reprocessed by TCRdb itself: fastp quality trimming at Q25, MiXCR clonotype calling, in-frame beta chains only. Under each unique CDR3 protein, matching rows form one entry showing the most common genes and DNA. TCRdb, not the authors, supplied the V and J calls. Across this sample there are approximately 580,000 distinct CDR3 sequences, with roughly a sixth seen only once. Around 15% of the sample lies in the top ten.

This sample is drawn from a study of T cells after yellow fever vaccination (dated by TCRdb to between 2017 and 2020). For the study in its entirety: The SMART-Seq v4 Ultra Low Input RNA kit was used to prepare libraries from fractions with low cell numbers. Blood was collected at multiple timepoints before and after primary and secondary immunization, and bulk PBMC replicates and cell subsets were isolated. Two healthy male donors made up the cohort, one aged 18 to 29 years and the other aged 30 to 40 years. To follow T-cell clones before and after both primary and booster YFV17D yellow fever vaccination, bulk TCR alpha and beta repertoires underwent longitudinal sequencing.

From cysteine to phenylalanine, the CDR3 is 13 amino acids long. Only the CDR3 portion is preserved as DNA: 39 bases, with reading frame beginning at the first base. Via the germline V gene, CDR1 is SGHRS and CDR2 YFSETQ. The junction carries 10 bases between V and J, which are trimmed by 4 bases and 3 bases respectively. Points the paper makes about the study in general: Most clones expanded after primary vaccination were re-detected after the booster (approximately 95% of CD4 and approximately 88% of CD8), suggesting broad memory maintenance. Only a couple of donors were included in the study, so the extent to which the findings can be generalized is limited. The secondary T-cell response was found to be weaker but faster than the primary response, with a peak reached on day 5 rather than on day 15. A small fraction of clonotypes appeared in both the CD4 and CD8 compartments, likely as a result of convergent recombination. Because abundant contaminating clonotypes from the bulk population could be contained in FACS-sorted repertoires, computational filtering was required.

The treatment or condition label for this specimen denotes: live attenuated yellow fever vaccine strain. At every blood-draw timepoint, two biological replicates of bulk PBMCs were collected. A standard Ficoll-Paque protocol was used to isolate PBMCs from peripheral blood. TriZol was used to extract RNA from bulk PBMCs, from CD4 and CD8 fractions, and from dextramer-positive and dextramer-negative fractions. The receptor comes from a man between 18 and 35 years old who received the YFV17D yellow fever vaccine. The chain is made from TRBV5-1 and TRBJ1-1, with an unclear D gene assignment. Material: PBMCs, obtained more than 4 days after the first yellow fever vaccination. The nucleotide sequence is TGCGCCAGCAGCCACAAGCGCGACACTGAAGCTTTCTTT. Its protein product is CASSHKRDTEAFF. Outside the CDR3, residues come from the reference TRBV5-1 and TRBJ1-1 proteins, so the full variable domain is: KAGVTQTPRYLIKTRGQQVTLSCSPISGHRSVSWYQQTPGQGLQFLFEYFSETQRNKGNFPGRFSGRQFSNSRSEMNVSTLELGDSALYLCASSHKRDTEAFFGQGTRLTVV.